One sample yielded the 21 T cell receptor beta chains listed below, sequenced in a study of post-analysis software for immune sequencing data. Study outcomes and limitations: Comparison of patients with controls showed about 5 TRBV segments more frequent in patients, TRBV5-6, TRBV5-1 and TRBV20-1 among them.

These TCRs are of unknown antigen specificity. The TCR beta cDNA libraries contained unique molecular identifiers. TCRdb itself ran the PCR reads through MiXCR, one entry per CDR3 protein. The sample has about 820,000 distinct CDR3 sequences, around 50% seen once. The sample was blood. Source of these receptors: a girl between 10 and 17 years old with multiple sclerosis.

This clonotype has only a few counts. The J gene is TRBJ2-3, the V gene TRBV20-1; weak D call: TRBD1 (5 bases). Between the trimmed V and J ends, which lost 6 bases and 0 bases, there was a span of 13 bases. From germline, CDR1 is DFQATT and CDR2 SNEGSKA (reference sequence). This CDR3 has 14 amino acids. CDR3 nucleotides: TGCAGTGCCAAAGTGGGGCCTAGCACAGATACGCAGTATTTT. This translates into CSAKVGPSTDTQYF.

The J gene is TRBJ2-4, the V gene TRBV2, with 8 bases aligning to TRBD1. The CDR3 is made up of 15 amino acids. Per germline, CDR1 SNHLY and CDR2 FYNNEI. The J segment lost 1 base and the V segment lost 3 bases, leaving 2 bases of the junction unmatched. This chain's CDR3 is CASSEDRAAKNIQYF. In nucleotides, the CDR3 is TGTGCCAGCAGTGAGGACAGGGCCGCCAAAAACATTCAGTACTTC.

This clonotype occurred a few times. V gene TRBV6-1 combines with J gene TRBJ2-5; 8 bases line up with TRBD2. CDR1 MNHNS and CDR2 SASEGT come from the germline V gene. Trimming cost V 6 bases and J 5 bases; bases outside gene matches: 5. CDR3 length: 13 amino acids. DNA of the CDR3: TGTGCCAGCAGCGGGACTAGTAGGGAGACCCAGTACTTC. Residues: CASSGTSRETQYF.

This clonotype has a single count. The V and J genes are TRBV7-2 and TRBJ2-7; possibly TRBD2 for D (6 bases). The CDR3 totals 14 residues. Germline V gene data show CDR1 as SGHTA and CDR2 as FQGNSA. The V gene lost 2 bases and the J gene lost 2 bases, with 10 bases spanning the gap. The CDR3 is CASSLNPGAYEQYF. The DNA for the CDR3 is TGTGCCAGCAGCTTAAATCCGGGGGCCTACGAGCAGTACTTC.

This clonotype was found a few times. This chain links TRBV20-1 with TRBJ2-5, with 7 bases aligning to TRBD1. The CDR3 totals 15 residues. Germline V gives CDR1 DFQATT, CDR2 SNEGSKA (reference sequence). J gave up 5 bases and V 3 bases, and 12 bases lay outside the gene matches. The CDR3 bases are TGCAGTGCTAGTACCGGGACAGATGACTTGGAGACCCAGTACTTC. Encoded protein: CSASTGTDDLETQYF.

CDR3 in DNA: TGCAGTGCTAGAGGCGGGACTAGCGGGAGTCGTGAGACCCAGTACTTC. This sequence encodes CSARGGTSGSRETQYF. The genes are TRBV20-1 and TRBJ2-5; 14 nucleotides align to TRBD2. Germline CDR1 is DFQATT and CDR2 is SNEGSKA (reference sequence). The CDR3 loop spans 16 amino acids. V shed 1 base, J shed 5 bases, and the junction held 6 bases outside the gene matches.

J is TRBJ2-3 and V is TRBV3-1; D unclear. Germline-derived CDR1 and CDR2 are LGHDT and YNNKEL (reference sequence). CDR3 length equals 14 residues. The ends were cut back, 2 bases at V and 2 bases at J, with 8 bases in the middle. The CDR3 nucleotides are TGTGCCAGCAGCCAACTCGGCTACACAGATACGCAGTATTTT. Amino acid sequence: CASSQLGYTDTQYF.

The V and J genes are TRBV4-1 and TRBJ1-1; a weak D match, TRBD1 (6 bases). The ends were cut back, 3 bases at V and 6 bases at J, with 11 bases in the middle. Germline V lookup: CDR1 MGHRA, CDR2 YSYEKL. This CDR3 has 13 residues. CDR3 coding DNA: TGCGCCAGCAGCCAGTGGGGGCAGGCTGAAGCTTTCTTT. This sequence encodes CASSQWGQAEAFF.

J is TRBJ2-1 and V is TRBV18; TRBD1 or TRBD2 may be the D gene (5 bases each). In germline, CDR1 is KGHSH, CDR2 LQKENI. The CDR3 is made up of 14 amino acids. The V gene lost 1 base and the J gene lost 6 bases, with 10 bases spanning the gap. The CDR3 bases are TGTGCCAGCTCACCACTCTGGGGACCCAATGAGCAGTTCTTC. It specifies CASSPLWGPNEQFF.

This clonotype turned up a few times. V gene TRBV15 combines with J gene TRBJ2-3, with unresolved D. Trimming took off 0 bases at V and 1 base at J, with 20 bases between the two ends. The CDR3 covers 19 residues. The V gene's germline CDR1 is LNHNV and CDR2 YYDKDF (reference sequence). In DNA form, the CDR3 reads TGTGCCACCAGCAGAGATAAAAAGATCGGCAGGACCCGCACAGATACGCAGTATTTT. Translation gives CATSRDKKIGRTRTDTQYF. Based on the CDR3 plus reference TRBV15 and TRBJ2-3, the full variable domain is DAMVIQNPRYQVTQFGKPVTLSCSQTLNHNVMYWYQQKSSQAPKLLFHYYDKDFNNEADTPDNFQSRRPNTSFCFLDIRSPGLGDTAMYLCATSRDKKIGRTRTDTQYFGPGTRLTVL.

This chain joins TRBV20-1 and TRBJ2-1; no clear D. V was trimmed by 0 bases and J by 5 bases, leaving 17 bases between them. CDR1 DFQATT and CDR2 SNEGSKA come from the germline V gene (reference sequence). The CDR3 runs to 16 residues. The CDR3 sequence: CSARDPLGPPHNEQFF. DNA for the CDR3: TGCAGTGCTAGAGATCCTCTGGGCCCCCCCCACAATGAGCAGTTCTTC.

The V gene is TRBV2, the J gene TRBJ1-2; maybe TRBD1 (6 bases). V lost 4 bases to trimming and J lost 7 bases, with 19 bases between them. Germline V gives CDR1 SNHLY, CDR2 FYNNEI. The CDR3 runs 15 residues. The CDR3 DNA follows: TGTGCCAGCAGTGCAGGGGTGAAGGGACGAGGTGGCTACACCTTC. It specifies CASSAGVKGRGGYTF.

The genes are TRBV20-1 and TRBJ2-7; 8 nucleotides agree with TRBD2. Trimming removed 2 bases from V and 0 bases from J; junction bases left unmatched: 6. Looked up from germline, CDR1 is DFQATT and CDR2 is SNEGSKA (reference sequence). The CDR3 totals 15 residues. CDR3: CSARIPSGSSYEQYF. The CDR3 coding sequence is TGCAGTGCTAGAATTCCGAGCGGGAGCTCCTACGAGCAGTACTTC.

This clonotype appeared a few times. The CDR3 DNA follows: TGTGCCAGCAGTTACTCGGGGCGTGTGGACAGCGAATACCAAGAGACCCAGTACTTC. As protein: CASSYSGRVDSEYQETQYF. The rearrangement uses TRBV6-5 and TRBJ2-5, with D possibly matching TRBD1 (6 bases). The V and J ends lost 0 bases and 0 bases respectively, with 20 bases between them. Germline-derived CDR1 and CDR2 are MNHEY and SVGAGI. This CDR3 spans 19 amino acids.

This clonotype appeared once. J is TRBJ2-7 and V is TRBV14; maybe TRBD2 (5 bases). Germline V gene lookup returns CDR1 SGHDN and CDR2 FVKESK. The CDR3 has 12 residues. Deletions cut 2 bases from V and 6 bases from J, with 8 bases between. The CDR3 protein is CASSQYSGEQYF. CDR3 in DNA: TGTGCCAGCAGCCAATACAGCGGCGAGCAGTACTTC.

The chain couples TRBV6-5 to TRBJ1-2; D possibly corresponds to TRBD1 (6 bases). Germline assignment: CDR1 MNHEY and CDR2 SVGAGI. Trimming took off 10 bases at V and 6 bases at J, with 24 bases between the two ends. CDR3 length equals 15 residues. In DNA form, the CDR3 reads TGTGCCAACAGCTCCCCGGCAGGGGAGATGGATGGCTACACCTTC. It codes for CANSSPAGEMDGYTF.

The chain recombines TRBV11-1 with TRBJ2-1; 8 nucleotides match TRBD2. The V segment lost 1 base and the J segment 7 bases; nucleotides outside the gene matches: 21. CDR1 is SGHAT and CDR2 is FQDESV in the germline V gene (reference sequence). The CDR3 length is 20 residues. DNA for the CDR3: TGTGCCAGCAGCTTAGTAGGCTTCGCATACGGGAGGGCCCTCATGAATGAGCAGTTCTTC. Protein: CASSLVGFAYGRALMNEQFF.

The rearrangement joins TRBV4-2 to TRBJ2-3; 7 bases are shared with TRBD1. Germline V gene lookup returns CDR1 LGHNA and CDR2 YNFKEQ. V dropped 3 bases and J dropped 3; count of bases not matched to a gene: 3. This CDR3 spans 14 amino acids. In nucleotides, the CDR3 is TGTGCCAGCAGCCAGGGGACAGAGACAGATACGCAGTATTTT. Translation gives CASSQGTETDTQYF.

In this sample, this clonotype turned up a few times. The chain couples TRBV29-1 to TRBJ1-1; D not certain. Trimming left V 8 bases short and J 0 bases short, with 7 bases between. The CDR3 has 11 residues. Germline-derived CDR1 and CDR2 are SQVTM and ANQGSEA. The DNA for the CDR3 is TGCAGCATTTTAGTGAACACTGAAGCTTTCTTT. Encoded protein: CSILVNTEAFF. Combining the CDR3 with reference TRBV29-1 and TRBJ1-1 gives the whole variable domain SAVISQKPSRDICQRGTSLTIQCQVDSQVTMMFWYRQQPGQSLTLIATANQGSEATYESGFVIDKFPISRPNLTFSTLTVSNMSPEDSSIYLCSILVNTEAFFGQGTRLTVV.

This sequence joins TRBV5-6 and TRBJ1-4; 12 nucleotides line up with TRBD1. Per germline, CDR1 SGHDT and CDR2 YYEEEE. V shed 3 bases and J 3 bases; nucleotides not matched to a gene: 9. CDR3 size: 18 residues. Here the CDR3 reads CASSSGTGGPKSNEKLFF. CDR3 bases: TGTGCCAGCAGCTCCGGGACAGGGGGCCCGAAGTCTAATGAAAAACTGTTTTTT.

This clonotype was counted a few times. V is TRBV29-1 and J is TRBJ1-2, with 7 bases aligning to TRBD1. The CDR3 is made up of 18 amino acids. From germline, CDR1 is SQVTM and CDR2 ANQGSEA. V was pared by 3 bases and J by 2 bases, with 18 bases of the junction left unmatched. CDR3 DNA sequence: TGCAGCGTTGATTTCGCGGTACCCCGGGACAGACTCAACTATGGCTACACCTTC. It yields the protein CSVDFAVPRDRLNYGYTF.